These 10 T cell receptor beta chains share one sample of origin, sequenced in a study of T-cell reconstitution after alpha-beta-depleted transplantation in children. Researchers prepared the TCRbeta library using unique molecular identifiers, the study reports. MiXCR, run by TCRdb on the PCR reads, gives a single entry per CDR3 protein. The data hold about 610,000 distinct CDR3 sequences, with over 9.5% observed a single time. This specimen was PBMCs from the stem cell graft donor, taken from the stem cell graft. The receptors originated from a human donor who donated a stem cell graft to a child with acute myeloid leukemia.

The rearrangement uses TRBV9 and TRBJ2-7; weak D call: TRBD2 (6 bases). The CDR3 extends over 15 amino acids. Germline V gives CDR1 SGDLS, CDR2 YYNGEE. V was cut by 0 bases and J by 0 bases, with 10 bases left in between. The CDR3 region is CASSVGRGPSYEQYF. The CDR3 region has the DNA TGTGCCAGCAGCGTAGGGCGGGGCCCCTCCTACGAGCAGTACTTC.

This clonotype was recorded many times. This sequence joins TRBV20-1 and TRBJ2-7; 7 nucleotides align to TRBD1. The V and J ends lost 3 bases and 0 bases, in that order; junction bases with no gene match: 8. The CDR3 has 15 amino acids. CDR1 is DFQATT and CDR2 is SNEGSKA in the germline V gene (reference sequence). CDR3 nucleotide sequence: TGCAGTGCTAGTCCCCGACAGGGACCCTCCTACGAGCAGTACTTC. Residues: CSASPRQGPSYEQYF.

The sample holds many counts of this clonotype. The chain joins TRBV20-1 to TRBJ2-3; possibly TRBD1 for D (6 bases). Germline values: CDR1 DFQATT, CDR2 SNEGSKA (reference sequence). CDR3 length: 18 residues. V was trimmed by 1 base and J by 6 bases, leaving 26 bases between them. This chain's CDR3 is CSARVAESLVGARDTQYF. CDR3 sequence (DNA): TGCAGTGCTAGAGTGGCCGAGTCCCTAGTGGGGGCGCGGGATACGCAGTATTTT.

This sequence joins TRBV20-1 and TRBJ2-1; D is perhaps TRBD1 (8 bases). Trimming left V 1 base short and J 4 bases short, with 14 bases between. Germline assignment: CDR1 DFQATT and CDR2 SNEGSKA (reference sequence). CDR3 length: 15 residues. CDR3 in amino acids: CSARAGQGLYNEQFF. CDR3 nucleotide sequence: TGCAGTGCTAGAGCAGGACAGGGACTATACAATGAGCAGTTCTTC.

This clonotype came up many times. The gene calls are TRBV20-1 and TRBJ2-3; D tentatively reads TRBD1 or TRBD2 (6 bases each). This CDR3 spans 14 amino acids. Trimming left V 1 base short and J 2 bases short, with 10 bases between. CDR1 and CDR2 (germline): DFQATT, SNEGSKA (reference sequence). CDR3 coding DNA: TGCAGTGCTAGAGGCACGGGGGCCACAGATACGCAGTATTTT. Translation: CSARGTGATDTQYF.

This clonotype came up once. This may arise from a read error, as a much more abundant clone is one base away. J is TRBJ2-7 and V is TRBV24-1; the match to TRBD2 covers 7 bases. Per the germline V gene, CDR1 is KGHDR and CDR2 is SFDVKD. This CDR3 region has 15 residues. This CDR3 is CATSAWGGTRYDQYF. Here the CDR3 DNA reads TGTGCCACCAGTGCCTGGGGAGGGACGCGGTACGATCAGTACTTC.

This clonotype was counted between two and nine times. The chain has TRBV28 and TRBJ2-7; the D gene is possibly TRBD1 (7 bases). With 7 bases removed from V and 6 bases from J, the gap between germline ends came to 10 bases. This CDR3 is built from 11 residues. Germline V lookup: CDR1 MDHEN, CDR2 SYDVKM. This CDR3 is CASTRDSEQYF. CDR3 bases: TGTGCCAGCACGCGGGACAGCGAGCAGTACTTC.

This rearrangement joins TRBV9 to TRBJ2-1, with TRBD2 identical over 11 bases. The V and J ends lost 3 bases and 9 bases, in that order; junction bases with no gene match: 14. The CDR3 length is 17 residues. Looked up from germline, CDR1 is SGDLS and CDR2 is YYNGEE. The chain's CDR3 is CASSAASTSGISGEQFF. The CDR3, as DNA: TGTGCCAGCAGCGCCGCCTCGACTAGCGGGATATCCGGTGAGCAGTTCTTC.

Concerning this clonotype: A read error may account for a junction end that differs from germline. The chain has TRBV30 and TRBJ2-1; D ambiguous. From germline, CDR1 is GTSNPN and CDR2 SVGIG (reference sequence). The CDR3 has 15 residues. The CDR3 nucleotides are TGTGCCTGGAGTGCTCTATTTCTGGCGCAGCGTGAGCGGTTCTTC. Its translation is CAWSALFLAQRERFF.

The chain recombines TRBV18 with TRBJ2-2; no firm D call. The CDR3 contains 16 residues. With 3 bases removed from V and 0 bases from J, the gap between germline ends came to 11 bases. CDR1 and CDR2 from the germline V gene are KGHSH and LQKENI. The chain's CDR3 is CASSPTARSNTGELFF. The CDR3 DNA reads TGTGCCAGCTCACCCACGGCCCGATCGAACACCGGGGAGCTGTTTTTT.